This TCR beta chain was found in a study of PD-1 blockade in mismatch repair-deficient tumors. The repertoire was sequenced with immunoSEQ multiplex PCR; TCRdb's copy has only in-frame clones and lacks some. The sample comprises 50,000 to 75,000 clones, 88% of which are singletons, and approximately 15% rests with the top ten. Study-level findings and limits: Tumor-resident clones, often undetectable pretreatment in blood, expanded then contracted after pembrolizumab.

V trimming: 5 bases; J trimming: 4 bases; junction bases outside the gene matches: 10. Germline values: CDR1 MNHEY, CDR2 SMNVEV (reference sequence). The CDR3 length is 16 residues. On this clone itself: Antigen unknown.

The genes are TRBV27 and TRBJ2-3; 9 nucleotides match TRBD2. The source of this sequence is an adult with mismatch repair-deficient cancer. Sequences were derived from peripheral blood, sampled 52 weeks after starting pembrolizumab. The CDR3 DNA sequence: TGTGCCAGCAGTAGGCTAGTCAGCGGGGGGCCAGATACGCAGTATTTT. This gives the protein CASSRLVSGGPDTQYF.